The 3 T cell receptor beta chains in this list originate from one sample, sequenced in a study of T cells in Graves' hyperthyroidism and ophthalmopathy. The source material, RNA transcripts, was used to amplify TCR beta CDR3 regions. RT-PCR in the first round (using the HTBI primer set) targeted the TCR CDR3. Each CDR3 protein gets one entry after TCRdb re-called the multiplex PCR reads with MiXCR. This table has over 400,000 distinct CDR3 sequences, roughly 14% appearing once. The sample comprised blood. These receptors were taken from a man in his late teens or twenties with Graves' ophthalmopathy.

This clonotype was counted ten times or more. This CDR3 reads CSAVGATARTDTQYF. As DNA, the CDR3 is TGCAGTGCTGTGGGGGCTACAGCCCGGACAGATACGCAGTATTTT. The rearrangement links TRBV20-1 to TRBJ2-3; tentative D call: TRBD1 (6 bases). The germline gives CDR1 DFQATT, CDR2 SNEGSKA (reference sequence). V was shortened by 5 bases and J by 3 bases, with 18 bases between the two germline ends. The CDR3 contains 15 residues.

This sequence joins TRBV12-5 and TRBJ1-5, with D unclear. CDR1 LGHNT and CDR2 FRNRAP come from the germline V gene. V lost 1 base to trimming and J lost 3 bases, with 1 base between them. The CDR3 totals 12 residues. The CDR3 DNA reads as TGTGCTAGTGGTTTGGACAATCAGCCCCAGCATTTT. This gives the protein CASGLDNQPQHF.

This clonotype has a count of ten or more. This chain uses TRBV6-1 with TRBJ2-3; TRBD2 might be the D (6 bases). The CDR3 runs 17 residues. V was pared by 7 bases and J by 0 bases, with 20 bases between. The germline gives CDR1 MNHNS, CDR2 SASEGT. CDR3 region: CASTPGRWTSSTDTQYF. CDR3 DNA: TGTGCCAGCACCCCAGGGAGGTGGACCTCTAGCACAGATACGCAGTATTTT.